Following are 3 T cell receptor beta chains from one sample sequenced in a study of shared clonotypes between healthy human individuals. Selected positively for CCR7 and CD45RO-negative, naive CD8 cells excluded terminally differentiated effector memory CD45RA+ cells. TCRdb's copy holds only in-frame clones and misses some; the assay was immunoSEQ multiplex PCR. This sample has 560,000 or so clones; about 96% occur once, and the top ten carry around 0.1%. The sample consisted of naive CD8+ T cells sorted from blood. These receptors were taken from a woman in her thirties in good health.

The chain recombines TRBV5-5 with TRBJ1-5, with TRBD1 as a possible D gene (6 bases). CDR1 and CDR2 from the germline V gene are SGHKS and YYEKEE (reference sequence). The CDR3 has 14 amino acids. Trimming removed 3 bases at V and 4 bases at J, with 11 bases between. The CDR3: CASSSDRINQPQHF. The CDR3, as DNA: TGTGCCAGCAGCTCGGACAGAATTAATCAGCCCCAGCATTTT.

The chain uses TRBV27 and TRBJ2-5; TRBD2 aligns across 7 bases. This CDR3 is built from 14 residues. With 7 bases clipped from V and 5 bases from J, the junction kept 10 bases outside the gene matches. In germline, CDR1 is MNHEY, CDR2 SMNVEV (reference sequence). CDR3 sequence: CASTPAGALETQYF. In nucleotides, the CDR3 is TGTGCCAGCACCCCGGCGGGAGCGCTGGAGACCCAGTACTTC.

CDR3 region: CASSPEDGRPGTEAFF. The CDR3 region has the DNA TGTGCCAGCAGTCCGGAGGACGGACGCCCGGGCACTGAAGCTTTCTTT. The chain is built from TRBV28 and TRBJ1-1; unclear D gene. Trimming stripped 5 bases from V and 4 bases from J, with 20 bases between. The CDR3 consists of 16 residues. Germline CDR1 is MDHEN and CDR2 is SYDVKM.